The rows below give T cell receptor beta chains drawn from one sample of a study of Graves' ophthalmopathy and Graves' hyperthyroidism. TCRdb independently ran MiXCR on the multiplex PCR reads; one entry per CDR3 protein. The profile shows about 620,000 distinct CDR3 sequences, roughly 20% of them singletons. The sequenced sample was peripheral blood. Every receptor here comes from a woman aged 18-29 years with stable Graves' hyperthyroidism. Some clones in this sample may be carry-over from other donors' samples. Both conserved end residues are part of each CDR3. The order of the fields is J gene, V gene, clone size, D gene, CDR3 protein, CDR3 DNA. D genes are given only for firm matches. Rows give clone size only sometimes, using once, few, many, or a class for an expanded clone.

>TRBJ1-2|TRBV29-1|many|.
CSVEIFSYGYTF
TGCAGCGTTGAGATATTCAGTTATGGCTACACCTTC
>TRBJ1-1|TRBV18|few|.
CASSLARDMNTEAFF
TGTGCCAGCTCATTAGCCAGAGACATGAACACTGAAGCTTTCTTT
>TRBJ1-5|TRBV6-2/TRBV6-3|many|.
CASSPAGGTQPQHF
TGTGCCAGCAGCCCCGCGGGGGGAACGCAGCCCCAGCATTTT
>TRBJ1-2|TRBV29-1|.|TRBD1
CSLATTRGQANYGYTF
TGCAGCCTAGCAACAACCCGGGGACAGGCCAACTATGGCTACACCTTC
>TRBJ2-5|TRBV2|many|.
CASHQETQYF
TGTGCCAGCCATCAAGAGACCCAGTACTTC
>TRBJ1-2|TRBV13|.|.
CASSPNPTDFLRADPDYGYTF
TGTGCCAGCAGCCCAAACCCGACAGACTTCCTTCGCGCCGACCCCGACTATGGCTACACCTTC
>TRBJ1-2|TRBV30|many|.
CAWRGHRVNYGYTF
TGTGCCTGGAGGGGACATCGAGTTAACTATGGCTACACCTTC
>TRBJ2-7|TRBV19|many|TRBD2
CASSSGTSGYEQYF
TGTGCCAGCAGTTCTGGGACTAGCGGCTACGAGCAGTACTTC
>TRBJ2-2|TRBV9|few|.
CASSDSHRVTNTGELFF
TGTGCCAGCAGCGACTCCCACAGGGTAACCAACACCGGGGAGCTGTTTTTT
>TRBJ2-5|TRBV28|.|.
CASGLGRWETQYF
TGTGCCAGCGGCTTGGGACGGTGGGAGACCCAGTACTTC
>TRBJ1-2|TRBV6-1|many|TRBD1
CASSKDRGYGYTF
TGTGCCAGCAGCAAGGACAGGGGTTATGGCTACACCTTC
>TRBJ2-7|TRBV11-1|.|TRBD1
CASSASRQGAITAYEQYF
TGTGCCAGCAGCGCAAGTCGACAGGGGGCTATAACTGCCTACGAGCAGTACTTC
>TRBJ1-1|TRBV29-1|few|.
CSVERQFMNTEAFF
TGCAGCGTTGAACGACAATTTATGAACACTGAAGCTTTCTTT
>TRBJ1-1|TRBV10-3|many|.
CAISDVGNTEAFF
TGTGCCATCAGTGATGTAGGAAACACTGAAGCTTTCTTT
>TRBJ1-3|TRBV7-8|many|.
CASSPGRIGNTIYF
TGTGCCAGCAGCCCGGGACGAATCGGAAACACCATATATTTT
>TRBJ2-5|TRBV12-3/TRBV12-4|.|.
CASSFQGIQETQYF
TGTGCCAGCAGTTTCCAGGGTATTCAAGAGACCCAGTACTTC
>TRBJ2-7|TRBV6-1|.|.
CASSEARRRSYEQYF
TGTGCCAGCAGTGAAGCGCGAAGGAGGTCCTACGAGCAGTACTTC
>TRBJ2-7|TRBV4-1|many|.
CASSQMGGYEQYF
TGCGCCAGCAGCCAAATGGGAGGTTACGAGCAGTACTTC
>TRBJ1-2|TRBV29-1|many|.
CSVGPSYDYGYTF
TGCAGCGTTGGTCCCAGCTACGACTATGGCTACACCTTC
>TRBJ2-4|TRBV20-1|many|TRBD1
CSAPWAGTGGDIQYF
TGCAGTGCCCCCTGGGCCGGGACAGGGGGGGACATTCAGTACTTC
>TRBJ2-7|TRBV20-1|many|TRBD1
CSARQDRGSYEQYF
TGCAGTGCTAGACAGGACAGGGGCTCCTACGAGCAGTACTTC
>TRBJ1-2|TRBV6-5|many|TRBD1
CASSYRTGLHGYTF
TGTGCCAGCAGTTACAGGACAGGGCTCCATGGCTACACCTTC
>TRBJ1-1|TRBV20-1|.|TRBD1
CSAPLTATGALGAFF
TGCAGTGCTCCCTTGACCGCAACAGGGGCCCTCGGGGCTTTCTTT
>TRBJ1-1|TRBV27|many|TRBD1
CASSLSLTQDRVVVFF
TGTGCCAGCAGTTTATCGCTGACCCAGGACAGGGTAGTTGTTTTCTTT
>TRBJ1-5|TRBV18|.|.
CASSPDGTHNQPQHF
TGTGCCAGCTCACCGGATGGGACACATAATCAGCCCCAGCATTTT
>TRBJ2-7|TRBV18|few|TRBD1
CASSPLPGQAYEQYF
TGTGCCAGCTCACCACTCCCGGGACAGGCCTACGAGCAGTACTTC
>TRBJ1-1|TRBV5-1|.|.
CASSLMKETEAFF
TGCGCCAGCAGCTTGATGAAGGAAACTGAAGCTTTCTTT
>TRBJ2-5|TRBV20-1|.|TRBD1
CSASPTGVKTQYF
TGCAGTGCTAGCCCGACAGGGGTCAAGACCCAGTACTTC
>TRBJ2-5|TRBV6-5|many|.
CASSYSSRGEYSKETQYF
TGTGCCAGCAGTTACTCGAGCAGGGGGGAGTACTCTAAAGAGACCCAGTACTTC